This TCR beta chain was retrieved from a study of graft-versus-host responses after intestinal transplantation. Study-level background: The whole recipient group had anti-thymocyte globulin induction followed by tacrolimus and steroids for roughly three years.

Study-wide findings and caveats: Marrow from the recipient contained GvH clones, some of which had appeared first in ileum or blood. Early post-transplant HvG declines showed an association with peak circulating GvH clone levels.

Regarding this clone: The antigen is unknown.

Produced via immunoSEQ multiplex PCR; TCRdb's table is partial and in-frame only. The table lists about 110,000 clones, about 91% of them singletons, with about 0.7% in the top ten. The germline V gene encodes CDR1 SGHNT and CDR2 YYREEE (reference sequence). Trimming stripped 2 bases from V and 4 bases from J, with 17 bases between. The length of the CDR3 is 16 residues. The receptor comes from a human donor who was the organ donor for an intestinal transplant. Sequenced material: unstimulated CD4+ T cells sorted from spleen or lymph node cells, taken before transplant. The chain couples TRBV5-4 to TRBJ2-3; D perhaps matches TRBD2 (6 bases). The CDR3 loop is CASSFGGTYNSDTQYF. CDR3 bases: TGTGCCAGCAGCTTTGGGGGGACGTACAACTCAGATACGCAGTATTTT.